The rows below give T cell receptor beta chains drawn from one sample of a study. TCRdb reprocessed the RT-PCR reads with MiXCR, giving one entry per CDR3 protein. In the table there are more than 600,000 distinct CDR3 sequences, over 12% of which are singletons. The sequenced sample consisted of memory CD4+ T cells from blood. These receptors all come from a female donor in good health, serving as a healthy control. CDR3s include the opening cysteine and the closing phenylalanine or tryptophan.

V,CDR3
TRBV12-3/TRBV12-4,CASSRLDEQFF
TRBV20-1,CSARVGTSDGYEQYF
TRBV29-1,CSVARTSEETQYF
TRBV24-1,CATSDSGTPSYEQYF
TRBV20-1,CSAAYSGIAKNIQYF
TRBV4-3,CASSSEGGSGSVEQYF
TRBV13,CASSLDSPGVSTDTQYF
TRBV12-3/TRBV12-4,CASSRDRQPYEQYF
TRBV5-1,CASSSQLGDTEAFF
TRBV29-1,CSGGSNYGYTF
TRBV12-3/TRBV12-4,CASTRTPSGQETQYF
TRBV6-1,CASSLRQGIVQETQYF
TRBV25-1,CASSNRGPGNTIYF
TRBV10-3,CAISRVWGTEAFF
TRBV5-1,CASSASGHWNTEAFF
TRBV20-1,CSARDYSGSRGVEQYF
TRBV3-1,CASSQGGHVNF
TRBV18,CASSVGQVRYNEQFF
TRBV5-6,CASIGALGPYGYTF
TRBV12-3/TRBV12-4,CASSSSGGADTGELFF
TRBV5-4,CASSSGLAEAREQYF
TRBV10-3,CAISESGLRGNQPQHF